This T cell receptor (beta chain) was sequenced during a study of cytomegalovirus exposure and HLA in healthy donors. Study-level background: One earlier analysis, a look at about 179 million T cells, found about 110 million unique TCR beta sequences.

This clone was seen a handful of times. Its antigen is still unknown. The length of the CDR3 is 15 residues. The V segment lost 2 bases and the J segment 9 bases; nucleotides outside the gene matches: 8. From germline, CDR1 is MNHNS and CDR2 SASEGT. General study points: CMV serostatus alone was available as immune exposure information. Prior analysis indicated that the majority of TCR beta V segments exhibited productivity approximately 90% or approximately 30% of the time.

Donors showed nominal health when sampled, although they likely had unrecorded immune exposures. The study ran its PCR with 60 Vbeta and 13 Jbeta primers. Assay: immunoSEQ multiplex PCR; the TCRdb copy retains only in-frame clones and omits some. The sample has more than 150,000 clones; 75% are singletons. The sequence derives from a woman aged 35 to 49 in good health and CMV-seropositive. The chain combines TRBV6-1 with TRBJ2-1; 9 bases match TRBD2. The material sequenced was PBMCs. In nucleotides, the CDR3 is TGTGCCAGCAGTGAACTAGCGGGACATTCCGGTGAGCAGTTCTTC. Residues: CASSELAGHSGEQFF.